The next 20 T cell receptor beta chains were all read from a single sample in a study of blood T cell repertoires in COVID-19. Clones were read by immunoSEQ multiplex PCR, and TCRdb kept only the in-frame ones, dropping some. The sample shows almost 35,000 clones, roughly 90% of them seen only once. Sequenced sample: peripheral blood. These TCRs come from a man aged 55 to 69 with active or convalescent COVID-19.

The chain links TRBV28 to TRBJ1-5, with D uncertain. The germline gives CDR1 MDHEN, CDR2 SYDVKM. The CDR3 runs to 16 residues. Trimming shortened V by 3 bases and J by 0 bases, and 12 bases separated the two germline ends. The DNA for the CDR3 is TGTGCCAGCAGTTTGGCAGGTGGCTATAGCAATCAGCCCCAGCATTTT. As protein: CASSLAGGYSNQPQHF.

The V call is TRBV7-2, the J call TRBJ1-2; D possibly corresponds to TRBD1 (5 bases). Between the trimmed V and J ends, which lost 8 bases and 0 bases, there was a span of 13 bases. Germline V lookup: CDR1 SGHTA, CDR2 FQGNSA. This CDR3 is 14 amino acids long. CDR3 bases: TGTGCCAGCGGGAGGGGCCCTACTAACTATGGCTACACCTTC. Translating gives CASGRGPTNYGYTF.

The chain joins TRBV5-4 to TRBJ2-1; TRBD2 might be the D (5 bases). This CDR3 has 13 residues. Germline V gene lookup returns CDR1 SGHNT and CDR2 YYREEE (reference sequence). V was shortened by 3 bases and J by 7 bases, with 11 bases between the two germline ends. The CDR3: CASSSRLTNEQFF. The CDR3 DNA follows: TGTGCCAGCAGCTCCAGACTAACAAATGAGCAGTTCTTC.

Written as DNA, the CDR3 is TGTGCCAGCAGCTTAGGTGGGGACTTTAACACCGGGGAGCTGTTTTTT. It translates to CASSLGGDFNTGELFF. The chain joins TRBV11-3 to TRBJ2-2; D might be TRBD2 (6 bases). The V end lost 1 base, the J end lost 2 bases, and 11 bases lay between the germline ends. CDR1 and CDR2 from the germline V gene are SGHNT and YENEEA. The CDR3 has 16 amino acids.

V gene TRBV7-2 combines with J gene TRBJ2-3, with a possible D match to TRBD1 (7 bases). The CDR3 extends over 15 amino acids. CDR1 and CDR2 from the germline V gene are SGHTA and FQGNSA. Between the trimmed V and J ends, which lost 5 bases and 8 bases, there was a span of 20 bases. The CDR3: CASSGGGVRGGTQYF. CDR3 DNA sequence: TGTGCCAGCAGCGGAGGGGGCGTAAGGGGTGGTACGCAGTATTTT.

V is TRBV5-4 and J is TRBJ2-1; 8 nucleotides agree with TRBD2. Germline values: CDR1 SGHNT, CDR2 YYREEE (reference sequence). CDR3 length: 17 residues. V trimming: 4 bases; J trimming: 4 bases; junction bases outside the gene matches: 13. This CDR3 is CASSGTLSLAGYNEQFF. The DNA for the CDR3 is TGTGCCAGCAGCGGGACCCTCTCTCTAGCGGGTTACAATGAGCAGTTCTTC.

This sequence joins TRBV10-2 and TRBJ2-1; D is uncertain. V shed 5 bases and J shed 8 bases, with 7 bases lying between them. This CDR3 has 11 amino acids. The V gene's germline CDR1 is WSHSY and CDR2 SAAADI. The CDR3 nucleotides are TGCGCCAGCAGTCCCTATGATGAGCAGTTCTTC. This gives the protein CASSPYDEQFF.

The CDR3 sequence is CASSLESIYGYTF. The CDR3 DNA is TGTGCCAGCAGCTTAGAAAGCATCTATGGCTACACCTTC. This sequence joins TRBV7-2 and TRBJ1-2; D gene unclear. CDR1 SGHTA and CDR2 FQGNSA come from the germline V gene. The CDR3 spans 13 residues. Trimming took 1 base from V and 4 from J, leaving 7 bases between them.

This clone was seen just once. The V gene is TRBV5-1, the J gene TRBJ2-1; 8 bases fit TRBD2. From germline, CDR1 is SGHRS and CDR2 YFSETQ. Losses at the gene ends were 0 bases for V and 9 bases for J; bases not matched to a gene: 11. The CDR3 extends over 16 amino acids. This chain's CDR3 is CASSLVGAASGFEQFF. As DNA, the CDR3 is TGCGCCAGCAGCTTGGTGGGTGCCGCTAGCGGGTTTGAGCAGTTCTTC.

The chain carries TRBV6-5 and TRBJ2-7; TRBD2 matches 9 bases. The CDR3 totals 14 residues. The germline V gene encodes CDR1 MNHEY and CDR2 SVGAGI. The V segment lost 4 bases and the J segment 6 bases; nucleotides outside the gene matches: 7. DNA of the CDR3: TGTGCCAGCAGTTCTCCGGGACTAGCAGGCGAGCAGTACTTC. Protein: CASSSPGLAGEQYF.

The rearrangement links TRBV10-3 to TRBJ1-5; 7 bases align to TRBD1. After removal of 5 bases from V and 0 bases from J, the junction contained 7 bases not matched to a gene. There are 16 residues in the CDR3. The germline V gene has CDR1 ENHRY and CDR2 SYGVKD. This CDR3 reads CAISTGQTFSNQPQHF. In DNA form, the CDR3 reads TGTGCCATCAGTACGGGACAGACCTTTAGCAATCAGCCCCAGCATTTT.

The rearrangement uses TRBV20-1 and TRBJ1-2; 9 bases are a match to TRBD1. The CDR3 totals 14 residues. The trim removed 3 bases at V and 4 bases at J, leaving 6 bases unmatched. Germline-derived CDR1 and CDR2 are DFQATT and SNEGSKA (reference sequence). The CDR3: CSASPGQGGYGYTF. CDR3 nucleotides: TGCAGTGCTAGTCCGGGACAGGGAGGCTATGGCTACACCTTC.

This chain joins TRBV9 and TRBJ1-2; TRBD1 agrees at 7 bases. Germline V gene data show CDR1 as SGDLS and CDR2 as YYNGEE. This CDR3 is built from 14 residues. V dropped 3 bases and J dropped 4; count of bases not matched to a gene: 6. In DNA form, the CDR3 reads TGTGCCAGCAGCGCACGGACAGGAATCTATGGCTACACCTTC. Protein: CASSARTGIYGYTF.

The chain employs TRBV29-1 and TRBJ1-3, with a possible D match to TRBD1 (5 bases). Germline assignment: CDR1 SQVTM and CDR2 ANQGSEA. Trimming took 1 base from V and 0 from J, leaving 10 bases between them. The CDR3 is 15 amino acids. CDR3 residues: CSVEGQPDSGNTIYF. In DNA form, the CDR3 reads TGCAGCGTTGAAGGACAGCCGGACTCTGGAAACACCATATATTTT.

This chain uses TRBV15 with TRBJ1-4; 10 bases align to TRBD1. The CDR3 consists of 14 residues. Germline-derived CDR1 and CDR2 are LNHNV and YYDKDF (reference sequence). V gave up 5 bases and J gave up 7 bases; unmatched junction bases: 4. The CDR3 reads CATSSDRGREKLFF. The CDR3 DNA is TGTGCCACCAGCTCAGACAGGGGGCGTGAAAAACTGTTTTTT.

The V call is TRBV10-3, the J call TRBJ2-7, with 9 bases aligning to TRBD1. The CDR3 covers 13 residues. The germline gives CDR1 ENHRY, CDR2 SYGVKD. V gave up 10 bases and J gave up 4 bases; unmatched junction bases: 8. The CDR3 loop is CATRLDRGYEQYF. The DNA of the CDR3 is TGTGCCACCCGTCTGGACAGGGGTTACGAGCAGTACTTC.

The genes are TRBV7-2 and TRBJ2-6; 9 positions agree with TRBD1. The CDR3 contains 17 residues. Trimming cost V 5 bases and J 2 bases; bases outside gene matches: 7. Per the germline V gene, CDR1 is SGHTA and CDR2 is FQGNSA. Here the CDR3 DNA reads TGTGCCAGCAGCCCGACAGGGGGGCGCCCTGGGGCCAACGTCCTGACTTTC. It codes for CASSPTGGRPGANVLTF. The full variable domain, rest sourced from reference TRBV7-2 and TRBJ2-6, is GAGVSQSPSNKVTEKGKDVELRCDPISGHTALYWYRQSLGQGLEFLIYFQGNSAPDKSGLPSDRFSAERTGGSVSTLTIQRTQQEDSAVYLCASSPTGGRPGANVLTFGAGSRLTVL.

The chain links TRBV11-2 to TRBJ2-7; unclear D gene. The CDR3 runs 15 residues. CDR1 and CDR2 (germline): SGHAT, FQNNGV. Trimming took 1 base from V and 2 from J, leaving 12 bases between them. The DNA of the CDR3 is TGTGCCAGCAGCTTAGCGCCCAGCGATCCCTACGAGCAGTACTTC. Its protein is CASSLAPSDPYEQYF.

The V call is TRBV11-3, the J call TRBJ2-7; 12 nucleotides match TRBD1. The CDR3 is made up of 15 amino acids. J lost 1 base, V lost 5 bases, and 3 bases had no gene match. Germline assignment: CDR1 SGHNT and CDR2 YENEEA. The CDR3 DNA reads TGTGCCAGCAGCCCGGGACAGGGGGCGTCCTACGAGCAGTACTTC. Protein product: CASSPGQGASYEQYF.

CDR3 sequence reads: CASSLGQANSPLHF. CDR3 sequence (DNA): TGTGCCAGCAGCTTGGGGCAGGCGAATTCACCCCTCCACTTT. The chain recombines TRBV5-4 with TRBJ1-6; D is uncertain. The CDR3 totals 14 residues. With 0 bases removed from V and 7 bases from J, the gap between germline ends came to 8 bases. From germline, CDR1 is SGHNT and CDR2 YYREEE (reference sequence).